Listed below are T cell receptor beta chains from one sample, sequenced in a study of T cell repertoires in cytomegalovirus infection. Each CDR3 protein is one row after TCRdb ran MiXCR on the reads. The sample lists 100,000 or so distinct CDR3 sequences; more than 15% were seen once. Sample: PBMCs. The receptors shown here come from a human donor in good health (CMV status not recorded). Some clones in this sample may be carry-over from other donors' samples. The CDR3 runs from the conserved cysteine through the conserved F or W. Fields, in order: V gene, clone size, D gene, J gene, CDR3 DNA, CDR3 protein. A D gene is named only where the DNA matches it firmly. Part of the rows lack a size; the others show once, few, many or a class for expanded clones.

v_call: TRBV7-2
clone_size: many
d_call: .
j_call: TRBJ2-7
cdr3_nt: TGTGCCAGCAGCTTTAAAGATCGCTACGAGCAGTACTTC
cdr3_aa: CASSFKDRYEQYF

v_call: TRBV5-1
clone_size: many
d_call: .
j_call: TRBJ2-1
cdr3_nt: TGCGCCAGCAGGTCTGACAGCCTCTCCTACAATGAGCAGTTCTTC
cdr3_aa: CASRSDSLSYNEQFF

v_call: TRBV7-9
clone_size: .
d_call: .
j_call: TRBJ2-1
cdr3_nt: TGTGCCAGCAGCTTAGACGTAACAGTCTACAATGAGCAGTTCTTC
cdr3_aa: CASSLDVTVYNEQFF

v_call: TRBV7-6
clone_size: many
d_call: .
j_call: TRBJ2-2
cdr3_nt: TGTGCCAGCAGCTTATCAGGGGAGACCGGGGAGCTGTTTTTT
cdr3_aa: CASSLSGETGELFF

v_call: TRBV4-1
clone_size: few
d_call: .
j_call: TRBJ2-5
cdr3_nt: TGCGCCAGCAGCTACAGGGAACGGGGGAGGAAGGAGACCCAGTACTTC
cdr3_aa: CASSYRERGRKETQYF

v_call: TRBV7-2
clone_size: many
d_call: .
j_call: TRBJ2-2
cdr3_nt: TGTGCCAGCAGCCAGGGGGGTTCGATCGGGGAGCTGTTTTTT
cdr3_aa: CASSQGGSIGELFF

v_call: TRBV28
clone_size: .
d_call: .
j_call: TRBJ2-5
cdr3_nt: TGTGCCAGCAGTTTCGGGGCGAACCAAGAGACCCAGTACTTC
cdr3_aa: CASSFGANQETQYF

v_call: TRBV4-1
clone_size: many
d_call: TRBD2
j_call: TRBJ2-3
cdr3_nt: TGCGCCAGCAACCCAGGACTAGCGGGGGCCGATACGCAGTATTTT
cdr3_aa: CASNPGLAGADTQYF

v_call: TRBV7-9
clone_size: .
d_call: .
j_call: TRBJ1-1
cdr3_nt: TGTGCCAGCAGCTCCGGGAAGAACACTGAAGCTTTCTTT
cdr3_aa: CASSSGKNTEAFF

v_call: TRBV20-1
clone_size: .
d_call: .
j_call: TRBJ1-5
cdr3_nt: TGCAGTGCTAGAGACTCAGGGACCGATAATCAGCCCCAGCATTTT
cdr3_aa: CSARDSGTDNQPQHF

v_call: TRBV10-3
clone_size: .
d_call: .
j_call: TRBJ2-5
cdr3_nt: TGTGCCATCAGTGACAATTCAGGGGACCAAGAGACCCAGTACTTC
cdr3_aa: CAISDNSGDQETQYF

v_call: TRBV28
clone_size: few
d_call: TRBD2
j_call: TRBJ2-5
cdr3_nt: TGTGCCAGCAGTGCCCCCGGCGGGGGAACTCAAGAGACCCAGTACTTC
cdr3_aa: CASSAPGGGTQETQYF

v_call: TRBV12-5
clone_size: many
d_call: .
j_call: TRBJ1-3
cdr3_nt: TGTGCTAGTGGCCTCGGGACGGCGATTTGGGACACCATATATTTT
cdr3_aa: CASGLGTAIWDTIYF

v_call: TRBV28
clone_size: many
d_call: .
j_call: TRBJ1-1
cdr3_nt: TGTGCCAGCAGTTGGGGACACAAGAACACTGAAGCTTTCTTT
cdr3_aa: CASSWGHKNTEAFF

v_call: TRBV20-1
clone_size: .
d_call: TRBD1
j_call: TRBJ1-4
cdr3_nt: TGCAGTGCGCCCGGGACAGACCTTACTTCAACTAATGAAAAACTGTTTTTT
cdr3_aa: CSAPGTDLTSTNEKLFF

v_call: TRBV7-2
clone_size: few
d_call: .
j_call: TRBJ1-1
cdr3_nt: TGTGCCAGCAGCTCGGACAGTTACAACACTGAAGCTTTCTTT
cdr3_aa: CASSSDSYNTEAFF

v_call: TRBV28
clone_size: .
d_call: .
j_call: TRBJ1-2
cdr3_nt: TGTGCCAGCAGTTTAGGACCAGGGGATTATGGCTACACCTTC
cdr3_aa: CASSLGPGDYGYTF

v_call: TRBV7-2
clone_size: .
d_call: .
j_call: TRBJ1-2
cdr3_nt: TGTGCCAGCAGCTTATTCGGGGGGGGGGCCCCCTGGGGCTACACCTTC
cdr3_aa: CASSLFGGGAPWGYTF

v_call: TRBV7-2
clone_size: .
d_call: .
j_call: TRBJ2-3
cdr3_nt: TGTGCCAGCAGCTTGACTGGGCCAGATACGCAGTATTTT
cdr3_aa: CASSLTGPDTQYF

v_call: TRBV12-3/TRBV12-4
clone_size: many
d_call: TRBD2
j_call: TRBJ2-7
cdr3_nt: TGTGCCAGCAGCTCGTATCAGGGGACTAGGAACCGCGAGCAGTACTTC
cdr3_aa: CASSSYQGTRNREQYF

v_call: TRBV30
clone_size: few
d_call: .
j_call: TRBJ2-1
cdr3_nt: TGTGCCTGGACCCGGGGGGCCGACAATGAGCAGTTCTTC
cdr3_aa: CAWTRGADNEQFF

v_call: TRBV5-6
clone_size: few
d_call: .
j_call: TRBJ1-2
cdr3_nt: TGTGCCAGCAGCTTGAGGGGACTGGCTAACTATGGCTACACCTTC
cdr3_aa: CASSLRGLANYGYTF

v_call: TRBV4-1
clone_size: .
d_call: .
j_call: TRBJ2-1
cdr3_nt: TGCGCCAGCAGCCAAGTAAACGGGTTTAGCGGCCGCAATGAGCAGTTCTTC
cdr3_aa: CASSQVNGFSGRNEQFF

v_call: TRBV12-3/TRBV12-4
clone_size: many
d_call: .
j_call: TRBJ2-3
cdr3_nt: TGTGCCAGCAGTTTTGGAACGGGGGACACCACAGATACGCAGTATTTT
cdr3_aa: CASSFGTGDTTDTQYF

v_call: TRBV7-2
clone_size: many
d_call: .
j_call: TRBJ1-5
cdr3_nt: TGTGCCAGCAGCTTACAAGTCCAGAGCAATCAGCCCCAGCATTTT
cdr3_aa: CASSLQVQSNQPQHF

v_call: TRBV7-2
clone_size: many
d_call: .
j_call: TRBJ2-1
cdr3_nt: TGTGCTCTTAAAGCCAGGAGGCAATACGATGAGCAGTTCTTC
cdr3_aa: CALKARRQYDEQFF

v_call: TRBV2
clone_size: many
d_call: .
j_call: TRBJ1-1
cdr3_nt: TGTGCCAGCAGGAGGACCGGGGGGACTGAAGCTTTCTTT
cdr3_aa: CASRRTGGTEAFF

v_call: TRBV20-1
clone_size: few
d_call: .
j_call: TRBJ1-1
cdr3_nt: TGCAGTGCTAGAATACAAGTTGACGGATCCGAAGCTTTCTTT
cdr3_aa: CSARIQVDGSEAFF

v_call: TRBV7-2
clone_size: .
d_call: .
j_call: TRBJ1-5
cdr3_nt: TGTGCCAGCAGGCTCGGGGCCTATAGCAATCAGCCCCAGCATTTT
cdr3_aa: CASRLGAYSNQPQHF

v_call: TRBV20-1
clone_size: few
d_call: TRBD1
j_call: TRBJ1-4
cdr3_nt: TGCAGTGCTCTACCCGGGACAGGCCGGAAGAATGAAAAACTGTTTTTT
cdr3_aa: CSALPGTGRKNEKLFF

v_call: TRBV20-1
clone_size: .
d_call: .
j_call: TRBJ1-2
cdr3_nt: TGCAGTGCCATGTCTAGGGGAGTAAGGCCAAGCTATGGCTACACCTTC
cdr3_aa: CSAMSRGVRPSYGYTF

v_call: TRBV18
clone_size: few
d_call: .
j_call: TRBJ1-4
cdr3_nt: TGTGCCAGCTCACCAGGGAGTACAACTAATGAAAAACTGTTTTTT
cdr3_aa: CASSPGSTTNEKLFF

v_call: TRBV7-3
clone_size: many
d_call: .
j_call: TRBJ2-3
cdr3_nt: TGTGCCAGCAGCCTCGACGGGGGTAAAACAGATACGCAGTATTTT
cdr3_aa: CASSLDGGKTDTQYF

v_call: TRBV20-1
clone_size: few
d_call: TRBD1
j_call: TRBJ1-4
cdr3_nt: TGCAGTGCTTCCATCCCGGGACAGGGCGAAAAACTGTTTTTT
cdr3_aa: CSASIPGQGEKLFF

v_call: TRBV10-3
clone_size: many
d_call: .
j_call: TRBJ2-2
cdr3_nt: TGTGCCATCACCCGCGAGGGGACCGGGGAGCTGTTTTTT
cdr3_aa: CAITREGTGELFF

v_call: TRBV6-6
clone_size: few
d_call: .
j_call: TRBJ1-5
cdr3_nt: TGTGCCAGCAGGAGCCGGGGGGGAGGCAATCAGCCCCAGCATTTT
cdr3_aa: CASRSRGGGNQPQHF

v_call: TRBV12-3/TRBV12-4
clone_size: many
d_call: .
j_call: TRBJ2-7
cdr3_nt: TGTGCCAGCAGTCGATCGAGGTCTACGTACTACGAGCAGTACTTC
cdr3_aa: CASSRSRSTYYEQYF

v_call: TRBV27
clone_size: many
d_call: .
j_call: TRBJ1-2
cdr3_nt: TGTGCCAGCAGCCCCCGAGACAGACGCTATGGCTACACCTTC
cdr3_aa: CASSPRDRRYGYTF

v_call: TRBV3-1
clone_size: .
d_call: .
j_call: TRBJ1-1
cdr3_nt: TGTGCCAGCAGCCAAGGTGACAGAACGGACACTGAAGCTTTCTTT
cdr3_aa: CASSQGDRTDTEAFF

v_call: TRBV27
clone_size: .
d_call: .
j_call: TRBJ1-6
cdr3_nt: TGTGCCAGCAGTTTCGGTCAGGGGAAAAATTCACCCCTCCACTTT
cdr3_aa: CASSFGQGKNSPLHF

v_call: TRBV5-6
clone_size: once
d_call: TRBD1
j_call: TRBJ2-7
cdr3_nt: TGTGCCAGCAGCTCGTGGGACAGGGAGGGCGAGCAGTACTTC
cdr3_aa: CASSSWDREGEQYF